This TCR beta chain is from a study of post-analysis software for immune sequencing data. Study in general: Secondary progressive, relapsing-remitting and progressive-relapsing multiple sclerosis were among the included disease courses.

The TCR beta cDNA libraries carried unique molecular identifiers. Around 460,000 cDNA molecules came from around 1 to 10 million T cells. From the PCR reads, TCRdb called clonotypes with MiXCR, one entry per CDR3 protein. The sample lists approximately 400,000 distinct CDR3 sequences, less than 40% occurring once. With respect to this clonotype: Its specificity is not known.

General study points: The study found TRBV5-6, TRBV5-1 and TRBV20-1 among four to six TRBV segments more frequent in patients than controls. Significantly lower normalized Chao1 diversity was seen in multiple sclerosis patients than in controls. Under the F measure, samples that were prepared in one batch clustered strongly together.

Unmatched junction bases numbered 8, after V lost 6 bases and J lost 13 bases. Germline CDR1 MNHNY, CDR2 SVGAGI (reference sequence). The CDR3 has 12 amino acids. The sequence came from a girl aged 10 to 17 with multiple sclerosis. The source material was blood. This chain connects TRBV6-6 to TRBJ2-1; 8 nucleotides agree with TRBD2. The CDR3 DNA follows: TGTGCCAGCAGCATGGCGGGGGGCTTTCAGTTCTTC. The encoded protein is CASSMAGGFQFF.